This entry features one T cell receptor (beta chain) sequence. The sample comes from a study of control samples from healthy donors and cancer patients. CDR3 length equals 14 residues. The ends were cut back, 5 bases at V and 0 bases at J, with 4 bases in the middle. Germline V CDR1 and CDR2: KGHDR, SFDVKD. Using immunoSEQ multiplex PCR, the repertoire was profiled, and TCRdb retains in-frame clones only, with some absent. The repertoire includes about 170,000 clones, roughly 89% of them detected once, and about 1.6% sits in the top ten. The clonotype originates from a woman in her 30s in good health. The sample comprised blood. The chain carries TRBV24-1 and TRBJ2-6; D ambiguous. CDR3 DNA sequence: TGTGCCACCAGTGGGAGCTCTGGGGCCAACGTCCTGACTTTC. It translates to CATSGSSGANVLTF.